The 13 T cell receptor beta chains below were found in one sample sequenced in a study of blood T cell repertoires in COVID-19. TCRdb's table, derived via immunoSEQ multiplex PCR, lists solely in-frame clones and lacks some. The sample has a few hundred thousand clones; 85% to 90% are singletons. Sequenced material: PBMCs or T cells enriched from blood (not recorded which). The receptor set was obtained from a woman under 30 with acute COVID-19.

The chain combines TRBV12-3 or TRBV12-4 with TRBJ1-6, with D perhaps matching TRBD1 (5 bases). The CDR3 has 13 amino acids. The V end was cut by 6 bases, the J end by 8 bases, with 11 bases between. The CDR3 loop is CASRRVQDSPLHF. The CDR3 bases are TGTGCCAGCAGGCGCGTACAGGATTCACCCCTCCACTTT.

V and J are TRBV5-4 and TRBJ2-5; maybe TRBD2 (6 bases). This CDR3 has 15 amino acids. V was trimmed by 3 bases and J by 4 bases, leaving 16 bases between them. The germline gives CDR1 SGHNT, CDR2 YYREEE (reference sequence). CDR3: CASSSPLGGRETQYF. The CDR3 DNA reads TGTGCCAGCAGCTCACCGCTCGGGGGACGAGAGACCCAGTACTTC.

V usage is TRBV13 and J usage is TRBJ2-5, with 9 bases identical to TRBD2. The junction had 3 bases not matched to a gene; V was cut back by 5 bases and J by 2 bases. Germline V gene sequence: CDR1 PRHDT, CDR2 FYEKMQ (reference sequence). The CDR3 sequence is 14 residues long. The CDR3 sequence: CASSPTSGQETQYF. Here the CDR3 DNA reads TGTGCCAGCAGCCCGACTAGCGGTCAAGAGACCCAGTACTTC.

In DNA form, the CDR3 reads TGCGCCAGCAGCTTGAGATTACCAGGGAATGTTCAAGAGACCCAGTACTTC. Its translation is CASSLRLPGNVQETQYF. The V and J genes are TRBV5-1 and TRBJ2-5; possibly TRBD1 for D (5 bases). The germline CDR1 and CDR2 sequences are SGHRS and YFSETQ. The CDR3 spans 17 residues. Trimming pared 1 base from V and 2 bases from J, leaving 18 bases between.

Written as DNA, the CDR3 is TGTGCCAGCAGCTTCCGAGGAGCGGGAATCTACAATGAGCAGTTCTTC. It encodes CASSFRGAGIYNEQFF. The rearrangement links TRBV7-2 to TRBJ2-1; 7 bases line up with TRBD2. The CDR3 spans 16 residues. CDR1 is SGHTA and CDR2 is FQGNSA in the germline V gene. Trimming removed 3 bases from V and 3 bases from J; junction bases left unmatched: 8.

The chain links TRBV19 to TRBJ2-3; 7 bases match TRBD1. The germline V gene encodes CDR1 LNHDA and CDR2 SQIVND (reference sequence). J lost 6 bases, V lost 5 bases, and 11 bases had no gene match. This CDR3 is 15 amino acids long. For the CDR3, the DNA is TGTGCCAGTAGTTACCGGACAGGCGGTCGGGATACGCAGTATTTT. As protein: CASSYRTGGRDTQYF.

This clone was recorded once. The germline gene is not matched at one end of the junction; a read error may be the cause. V usage is TRBV7-3 and J usage is TRBJ2-6, with D possibly being TRBD1 (5 bases). The length of the CDR3 is 18 residues. Germline loops: CDR1 SGHTA, CDR2 FQGTGA. The CDR3 is CASSPRSEDTSRANVLTF. DNA of the CDR3: TGTGCCAGCAGCCCCCGGAGCGAGGACACCTCTAGGGCCAACGTCCTGACTTTC. The entire variable domain, with the rest obtained from reference TRBV7-3 and TRBJ2-6, is as follows: GAGVSQTPSNKVTEKGKYVELRCDPISGHTALYWYRQSLGQGPEFLIYFQGTGAADDSGLPNDRFFAVRPEGSVSTLKIQRTERGDSAVYLCASSPRSEDTSRANVLTFGAGSRLTVL.

In the case of this clone: Germline and junction disagree at one end, which may indicate a read error. The rearrangement joins TRBV6-1 to TRBJ2-7; TRBD2 aligns across 7 bases. This CDR3 has 12 amino acids. Germline lookup yields CDR1 MNHNS and CDR2 SASEGT. As DNA, the CDR3 is TGTGCCAGCAGTGAATTTAAGGGGACTACGGGATTC. It encodes CASSEFKGTTGF.

The chain is built from TRBV7-2 and TRBJ2-7; 12 bases map to TRBD2. Germline values: CDR1 SGHTA, CDR2 FQGNSA. The length of the CDR3 is 14 residues. V lost 7 bases and J lost 5; bases outside the gene matches: 6. The CDR3 DNA follows: TGTGCCAGCACCCGACTAGCGGGAGCCAACGAGCAGTACTTC. Protein sequence: CASTRLAGANEQYF. Filled out from reference TRBV7-2 and TRBJ2-7, the complete variable domain reads GAGVSQSPSNKVTEKGKDVELRCDPISGHTALYWYRQSLGQGLEFLIYFQGNSAPDKSGLPSDRFSAERTGGSVSTLTIQRTQQEDSAVYLCASTRLAGANEQYFGPGTRLTVT.

V is TRBV5-1 and J is TRBJ2-7; 7 bases agree with TRBD1. V lost 3 bases and J lost 2; bases outside the gene matches: 8. Germline V CDR1 and CDR2: SGHRS, YFSETQ. The CDR3 runs to 15 residues. The CDR3 loop is CASSSPDRVAYEQYF. DNA of the CDR3: TGCGCCAGCAGCTCGCCCGACAGGGTCGCCTACGAGCAGTACTTC.

The rearrangement uses TRBV28 and TRBJ1-1; TRBD1 aligns across 8 bases. There are 13 residues in the CDR3. CDR1 is MDHEN and CDR2 is SYDVKM in the germline V gene. V shed 8 bases, J shed 0 bases, and the junction held 2 bases outside the gene matches. The CDR3 loop reads CASLGQVNTEAFF. Written as DNA, the CDR3 is TGTGCCAGCTTGGGACAGGTGAACACTGAAGCTTTCTTT.

A few counts support this clone. The rearrangement joins TRBV5-1 to TRBJ1-1; 9 nucleotides agree with TRBD1. The CDR3 sequence is 15 residues long. Losses at the gene ends were 3 bases for V and 6 bases for J; bases not matched to a gene: 9. Germline CDR1 is SGHRS and CDR2 is YFSETQ. The chain's CDR3 is CASSSGQGGRAEAFF. The DNA for the CDR3 is TGCGCCAGCAGCTCGGGACAGGGTGGAAGGGCTGAAGCTTTCTTT.

The genes are TRBV5-8 and TRBJ1-2, with TRBD1 as a possible D gene (5 bases). Germline lookup yields CDR1 SGHTS and CDR2 YDEGEE. The CDR3 is 17 residues long. V was clipped by 2 bases and J by 7 bases, with 24 bases between them. CDR3 nucleotides: TGTGCCAGCAGCTTTCCGGGCCCAAGGGACCAGCGGGTTGGCTACACCTTC. Protein product: CASSFPGPRDQRVGYTF.